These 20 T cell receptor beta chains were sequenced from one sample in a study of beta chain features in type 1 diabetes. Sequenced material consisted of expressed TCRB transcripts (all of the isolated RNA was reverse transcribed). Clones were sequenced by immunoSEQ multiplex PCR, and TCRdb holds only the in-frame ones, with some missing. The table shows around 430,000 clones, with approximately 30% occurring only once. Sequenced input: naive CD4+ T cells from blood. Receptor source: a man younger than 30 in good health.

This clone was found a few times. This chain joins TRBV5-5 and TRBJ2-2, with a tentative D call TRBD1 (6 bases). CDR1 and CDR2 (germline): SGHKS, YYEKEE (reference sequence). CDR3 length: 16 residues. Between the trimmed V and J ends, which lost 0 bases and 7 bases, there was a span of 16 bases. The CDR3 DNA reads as TGTGCCAGCAGCTTGGCGAGACAGGCAATAATCGGGGAGCTGTTTTTT. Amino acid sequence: CASSLARQAIIGELFF.

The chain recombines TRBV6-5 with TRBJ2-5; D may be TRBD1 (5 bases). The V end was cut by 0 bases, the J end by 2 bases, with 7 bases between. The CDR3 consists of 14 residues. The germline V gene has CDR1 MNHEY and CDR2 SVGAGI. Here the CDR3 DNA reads TGTGCCAGCAGTTACTCGACAGAACAAGAGACCCAGTACTTC. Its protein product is CASSYSTEQETQYF.

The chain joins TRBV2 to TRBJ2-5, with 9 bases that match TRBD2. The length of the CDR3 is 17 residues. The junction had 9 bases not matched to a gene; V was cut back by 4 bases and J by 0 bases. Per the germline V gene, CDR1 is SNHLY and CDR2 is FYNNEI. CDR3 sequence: CASSVSGRPTYQETQYF. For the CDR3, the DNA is TGTGCCAGCAGTGTTAGCGGGAGACCTACGTACCAAGAGACCCAGTACTTC.

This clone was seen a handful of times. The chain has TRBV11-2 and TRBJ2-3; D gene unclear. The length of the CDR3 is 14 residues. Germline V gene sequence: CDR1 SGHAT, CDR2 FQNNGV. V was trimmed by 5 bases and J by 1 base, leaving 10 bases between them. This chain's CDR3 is CASSRTRGTDTQYF. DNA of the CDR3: TGTGCCAGCAGCCGCACCCGGGGCACAGATACGCAGTATTTT.

CDR3 loop: CAWSGQGAAEAFF. The DNA of the CDR3 is TGTGCCTGGAGCGGACAGGGGGCGGCTGAAGCTTTCTTT. The V call is TRBV30, the J call TRBJ1-1, with 11 bases fitting TRBD1. The V gene's germline CDR1 is GTSNPN and CDR2 SVGIG (reference sequence). This CDR3 region has 13 residues. J gave up 6 bases and V 3 bases, and 3 bases lay outside the gene matches.

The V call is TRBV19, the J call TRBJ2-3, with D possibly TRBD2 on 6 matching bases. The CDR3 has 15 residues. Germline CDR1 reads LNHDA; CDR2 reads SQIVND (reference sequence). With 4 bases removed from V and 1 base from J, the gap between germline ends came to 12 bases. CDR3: CASSTGASGTDTQYF. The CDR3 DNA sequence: TGTGCCAGTAGTACCGGGGCTAGCGGCACAGATACGCAGTATTTT.

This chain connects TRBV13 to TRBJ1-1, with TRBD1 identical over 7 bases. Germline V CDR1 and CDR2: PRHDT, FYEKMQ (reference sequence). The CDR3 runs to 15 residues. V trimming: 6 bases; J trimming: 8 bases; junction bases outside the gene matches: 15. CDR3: CASSPGTDLRLEAFF. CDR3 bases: TGTGCCAGCAGTCCCGGGACAGATCTTCGGTTGGAAGCTTTCTTT.

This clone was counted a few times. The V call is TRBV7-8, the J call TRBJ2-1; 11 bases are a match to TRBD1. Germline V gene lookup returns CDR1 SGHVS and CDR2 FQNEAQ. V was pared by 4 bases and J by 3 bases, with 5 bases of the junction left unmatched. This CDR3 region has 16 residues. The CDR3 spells CASSSGQGAIYNEQFF. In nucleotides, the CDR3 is TGTGCCAGCAGCTCCGGACAGGGGGCCATCTACAATGAGCAGTTCTTC.

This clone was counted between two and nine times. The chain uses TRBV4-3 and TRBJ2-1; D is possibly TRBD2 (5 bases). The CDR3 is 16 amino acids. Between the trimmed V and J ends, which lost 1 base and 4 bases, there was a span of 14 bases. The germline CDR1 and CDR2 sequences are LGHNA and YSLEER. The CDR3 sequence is CASSQAGSGLYNEQFF. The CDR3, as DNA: TGCGCCAGCAGCCAAGCTGGGAGCGGCTTATACAATGAGCAGTTCTTC.

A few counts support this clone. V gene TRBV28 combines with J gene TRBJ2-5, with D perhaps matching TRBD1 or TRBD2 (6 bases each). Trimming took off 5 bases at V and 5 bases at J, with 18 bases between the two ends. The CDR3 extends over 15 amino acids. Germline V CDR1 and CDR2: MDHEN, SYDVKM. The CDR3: CASSPQRGRGETQYF. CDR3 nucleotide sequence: TGTGCCAGCAGTCCCCAACGGGGGCGCGGTGAGACCCAGTACTTC.

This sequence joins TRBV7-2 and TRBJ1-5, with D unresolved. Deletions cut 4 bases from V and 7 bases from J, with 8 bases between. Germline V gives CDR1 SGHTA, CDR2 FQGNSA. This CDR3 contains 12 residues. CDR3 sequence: CASSSRGQPQHF. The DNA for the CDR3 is TGTGCCAGCAGCTCCCGAGGGCAGCCCCAGCATTTT.

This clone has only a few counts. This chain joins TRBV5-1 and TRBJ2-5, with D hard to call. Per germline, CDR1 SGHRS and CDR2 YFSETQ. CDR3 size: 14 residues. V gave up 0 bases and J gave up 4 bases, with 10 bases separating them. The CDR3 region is CASSLEAARETQYF. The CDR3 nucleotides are TGCGCCAGCAGCTTGGAGGCGGCCCGAGAGACCCAGTACTTC.

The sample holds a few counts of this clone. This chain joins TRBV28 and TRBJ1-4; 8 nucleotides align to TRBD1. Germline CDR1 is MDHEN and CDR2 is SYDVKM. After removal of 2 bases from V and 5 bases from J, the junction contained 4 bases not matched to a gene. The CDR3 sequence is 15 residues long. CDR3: CASSLRQGMNEKLFF. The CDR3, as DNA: TGTGCCAGCAGTTTACGACAGGGGATGAATGAAAAACTGTTTTTT.

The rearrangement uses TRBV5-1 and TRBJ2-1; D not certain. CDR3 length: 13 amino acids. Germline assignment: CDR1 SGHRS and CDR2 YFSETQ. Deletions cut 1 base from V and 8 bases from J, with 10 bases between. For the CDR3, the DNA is TGCGCCAGCAGCTTGACTGGTGACCATGAGCAGTTCTTC. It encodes CASSLTGDHEQFF.

The CDR3 protein is CAWSPEHPNEQFF. The CDR3 nucleotides are TGTGCCTGGAGCCCCGAACACCCCAATGAGCAGTTCTTC. The chain is built from TRBV30 and TRBJ2-1, with D hard to call. There are 13 residues in the CDR3. The V gene's germline CDR1 is GTSNPN and CDR2 SVGIG (reference sequence). Trimming left V 3 bases short and J 6 bases short, with 12 bases between. The whole variable domain, remainder taken from reference TRBV30 and TRBJ2-1, is SQTIHQWPATLVQPVGSPLSLECTVEGTSNPNLYWYRQAAGRGLQLLFYSVGIGQISSEVPQNLSASRPQDRQFILSSKKLLLSDSGFYLCAWSPEHPNEQFFGPGTRLTVL.

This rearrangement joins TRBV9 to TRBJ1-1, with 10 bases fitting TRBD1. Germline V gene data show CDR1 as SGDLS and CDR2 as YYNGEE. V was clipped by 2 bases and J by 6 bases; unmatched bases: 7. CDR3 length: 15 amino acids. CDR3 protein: CASSVLGTGDAEAFF. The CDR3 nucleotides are TGTGCCAGCAGCGTCCTAGGGACAGGGGACGCTGAAGCTTTCTTT.

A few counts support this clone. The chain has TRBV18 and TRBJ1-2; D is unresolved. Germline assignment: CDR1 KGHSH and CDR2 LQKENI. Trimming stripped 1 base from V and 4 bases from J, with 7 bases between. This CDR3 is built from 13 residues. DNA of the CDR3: TGTGCCAGCTCACCACAGGGAGTCTATGGCTACACCTTC. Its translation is CASSPQGVYGYTF.

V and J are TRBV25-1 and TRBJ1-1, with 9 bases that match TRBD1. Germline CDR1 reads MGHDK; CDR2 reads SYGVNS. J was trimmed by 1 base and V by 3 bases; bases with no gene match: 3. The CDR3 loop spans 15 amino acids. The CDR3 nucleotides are TGTGCCAGCAGTGATACGGGACAGGGGAACACTGAAGCTTTCTTT. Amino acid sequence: CASSDTGQGNTEAFF.

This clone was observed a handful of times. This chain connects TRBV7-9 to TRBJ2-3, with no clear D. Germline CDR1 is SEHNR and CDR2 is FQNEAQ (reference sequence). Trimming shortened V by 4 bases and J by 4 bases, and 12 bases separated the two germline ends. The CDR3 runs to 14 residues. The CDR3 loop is CASSYDPSSDTQYF. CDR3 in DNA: TGTGCCAGCAGCTACGACCCCAGCTCAGATACGCAGTATTTT.

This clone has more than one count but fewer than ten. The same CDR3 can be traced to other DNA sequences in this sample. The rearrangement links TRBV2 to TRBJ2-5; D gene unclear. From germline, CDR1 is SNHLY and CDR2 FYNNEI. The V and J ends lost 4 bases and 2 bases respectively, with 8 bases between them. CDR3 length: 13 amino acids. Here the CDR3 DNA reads TGTGCCAGCAGTGGAACGGGTCAAGAGACCCAGTACTTC. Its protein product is CASSGTGQETQYF.